Listed here are 14 T cell receptor beta chains from one sample, sequenced in a study of regulatory T cells in long-lasting Graves disease (dated by TCRdb to about 2021). Sample time point, as interpreted from the label and publication: persistent/refractory GD, antithyroid drugs over 5 years with positive TRAb. For both TCR sequencing and RNA sequencing, RNA was extracted from PBMCs in TRIzol. Receptors were amplified or captured by multiplex PCR. Sequencer: Illumina HiSeq 4000. CDR3 regions were amplified by Arm-PCR with iRepertoire HTBI primers to construct TCR beta libraries. TCRdb's own reprocessing of the public reads used fastp at Q25 and MiXCR and kept productive beta chains. Here each entry gathers all rows of one CDR3 protein and keeps the most common genes and DNA. Here the sample has fewer than 400,000 distinct CDR3 sequences; 15% to 20% occur a single time. Just under 30% of the sample goes to the ten largest clones.

The specimen was peripheral blood mononuclear cells (PBMCs), collected when the disease was refractory, from a patient treated with antithyroid drugs. The origin of the receptors is a female donor with Graves disease.

The V gene is TRBV6-1, the J gene TRBJ2-7; TRBD1 is a possible D gene (6 bases). Looked up from germline, CDR1 is MNHNS and CDR2 is SASEGT. This CDR3 comprises 13 residues. With 6 bases removed from V and 3 bases from J, the gap between germline ends came to 12 bases. In nucleotides, the CDR3 is TGTGCCAGCAGATTCGGACAGCTCTACGAGCAGTACTTC. It yields the protein CASRFGQLYEQYF.

This clonotype has just a few counts. DNA of the CDR3: TGTGCCTGGAGTGTACTTCAGACTGTGAACACCGGGGAGCTGTTTTTT. It is translated as CAWSVLQTVNTGELFF. This chain links TRBV30 with TRBJ2-2; D ambiguous. V dropped 0 bases and J dropped 1 base, with 12 bases sitting between them. The CDR3 consists of 16 residues. CDR1 is GTSNPN, CDR2 SVGIG, per germline (reference sequence).

A few counts support this clonotype. The chain is built from TRBV13 and TRBJ2-6, with a weak D call TRBD1 (6 bases). Germline V gene sequence: CDR1 PRHDT, CDR2 FYEKMQ (reference sequence). The CDR3 totals 18 residues. Trimming pared 5 bases from V and 4 bases from J, leaving 21 bases between. DNA of the CDR3: TGTGCCAGCAGCGAGGACAGAACTCGACCTCAGGGGGCCAACGTCCTGACTTTC. Amino acids: CASSEDRTRPQGANVLTF.

This chain connects TRBV6-1 to TRBJ2-2; D possibly corresponds to TRBD2 (6 bases). The CDR3 is 18 residues long. V was cut by 6 bases and J by 0 bases, with 20 bases left in between. CDR1 and CDR2 from the germline V gene are MNHNS and SASEGT. CDR3 sequence reads: CASSIRVQRATNTGELFF. DNA of the CDR3: TGTGCCAGCAGCATCCGCGTACAGCGGGCTACGAACACCGGGGAGCTGTTTTTT.

This clonotype was observed many times. This CDR3 reads CASSYLTGTSGYEQYF. The DNA of the CDR3 is TGTGCCAGCAGCTACCTCACCGGGACTAGCGGCTACGAGCAGTACTTC. J is TRBJ2-7 and V is TRBV11-2; 11 nucleotides match TRBD2. CDR3 size: 16 residues. Germline assignment: CDR1 SGHAT and CDR2 FQNNGV. J lost 3 bases, V lost 4 bases, and 8 bases had no gene match. Together with reference TRBV11-2 and TRBJ2-7, the CDR3 gives the full variable domain: EAGVAQSPRYKIIEKRQSVAFWCNPISGHATLYWYQQILGQGPKLLIQFQNNGVVDDSQLPKDRFSAERLKGVDSTLKIQPAKLEDSAVYLCASSYLTGTSGYEQYFGPGTRLTVT.

This clonotype was seen ten or more times. The DNA of the CDR3 is TGTGCCAGCAGTACCCGGGCCTATAGGAACACTGAAGCTTTCTTT. This gives the protein CASSTRAYRNTEAFF. V gene TRBV27 combines with J gene TRBJ1-1, with no clear D. V lost 5 bases and J lost 1, with 14 bases in between. The length of the CDR3 is 15 residues. Germline V gene sequence: CDR1 MNHEY, CDR2 SMNVEV (reference sequence).

This clonotype was counted many times. The chain couples TRBV11-3 to TRBJ1-2; no clear D gene. The CDR3 has 12 amino acids. V lost 4 bases and J 8 bases, leaving 11 bases between the germline ends. The germline gives CDR1 SGHNT, CDR2 YENEEA. CDR3 region: CASSSSDWGYTF. The DNA for the CDR3 is TGTGCCAGCAGCTCTTCGGACTGGGGCTACACCTTC.

The chain links TRBV18 to TRBJ2-4; TRBD1 matches 8 bases. The CDR3 contains 17 residues. Per germline, CDR1 KGHSH and CDR2 LQKENI. V was clipped by 2 bases and J by 1 base; unmatched bases: 7. CDR3 residues: CASSPLSGGEAKNIQYF. The DNA of the CDR3 is TGTGCCAGCTCACCATTATCAGGGGGCGAGGCCAAAAACATTCAGTACTTC.

This clonotype was seen ten or more times. The chain employs TRBV5-1 and TRBJ2-7; D may correspond to TRBD1 or TRBD2 (6 bases each). V was trimmed by 2 bases and J by 2 bases, leaving 17 bases between them. Germline CDR1 SGHRS, CDR2 YFSETQ. CDR3 length equals 16 residues. The CDR3 DNA reads as TGCGCCAGCAGCTTTCAGGCGGGGACATCGACCTACGAGCAGTACTTC. As protein: CASSFQAGTSTYEQYF.

The chain recombines TRBV5-5 with TRBJ2-1, with 11 positions matching TRBD2. The V and J ends lost 0 bases and 6 bases, in that order; junction bases with no gene match: 2. This CDR3 contains 15 residues. CDR1 and CDR2 (germline): SGHKS, YYEKEE (reference sequence). DNA for the CDR3: TGTGCCAGCAGCTTGGGACTAGCGGGGATCAATGAGCAGTTCTTC. It encodes CASSLGLAGINEQFF.

This clonotype occurred many times. In DNA, the CDR3 is TGCGCCAGCAGCCGTGCAGGGGGCGAAGGCTATGGCTACACCTTC. Translated: CASSRAGGEGYGYTF. The chain has TRBV5-1 and TRBJ1-2, with 8 positions matching TRBD1. This CDR3 comprises 15 residues. Germline V gene data show CDR1 as SGHRS and CDR2 as YFSETQ. V shed 4 bases and J 4 bases; nucleotides not matched to a gene: 9.

The rearrangement joins TRBV27 to TRBJ2-2; perhaps D is TRBD1 or TRBD2 (5 bases each). The V gene's germline CDR1 is MNHEY and CDR2 SMNVEV (reference sequence). CDR3 size: 13 residues. V gave up 6 bases and J gave up 15 bases, with 20 bases separating them. In DNA, the CDR3 is TGTGCCAGCAGGGGGCCCGGGACCGCGAGGTTGTTTTTT. Its protein is CASRGPGTARLFF.

Many counts were recorded for this clonotype. The CDR3 here is CASSSRTGWSGGNQPQHF. Here the CDR3 DNA reads TGTGCCAGCAGCAGCAGGACAGGGTGGAGTGGAGGCAATCAGCCCCAGCATTTT. V gene TRBV12-3 or TRBV12-4 combines with J gene TRBJ1-5; 8 bases map to TRBD1. This CDR3 is built from 18 residues. Germline trimming cut 6 bases from V and 2 bases from J; bases unmatched to any gene: 15.

The rearrangement links TRBV19 to TRBJ2-5, with 7 bases matching TRBD2. J was trimmed by 5 bases and V by 3 bases; bases with no gene match: 6. Germline values: CDR1 LNHDA, CDR2 SQIVND (reference sequence). CDR3 length equals 14 residues. CDR3 coding DNA: TGTGCCAGTAGTATGGGGGGGGGTCGGGAGACCCAGTACTTC. Its protein product is CASSMGGGRETQYF.